This TCR beta chain comes out of a study of tumor and adjacent non-tumor tissue in lung cancer. About the research overall: Patients comprised about a dozen adenocarcinoma, a couple of squamous cell carcinoma and 1 small cell lung cancer.

RNA was extracted from bulk tissue without any cell sorting. Distant lung tissue was collected more than 3 cm away from the tumor edge. Germline CDR1 MNHEY, CDR2 SVGAGI. The length of the CDR3 is 13 residues. In the case of this clonotype: The junction departs from germline at one end; a sequencing error may be responsible.

A modified ARM-PCR protocol with three rounds of nested PCR amplified TCRbeta. TCRdb redid the calling of the multiplex PCR reads with MiXCR, one entry per CDR3 protein. The data contain 52,000 or so distinct CDR3 sequences, around three quarters of them singletons. The rearrangement links TRBV6-5 to TRBJ1-1; 8 nucleotides agree with TRBD1. Sequenced: distant non-tumor lung tissue. This TCR was sampled from a woman aged 60 to 75 with non-small cell lung cancer. CDR3 DNA sequence: TGTGCCAGCAATTACAGGGGGAACAATGAAGCTTTCTTT. It codes for CASNYRGNNEAFF.